The 31 T cell receptor beta chains below come from one sample, sequenced in a study of prognosis after radiotherapy for stage I lung cancer. Genomic DNA was the source, and TCR beta CDR3 was amplified from it by two-round multiplex PCR. Amplification in first-round PCR relied on primers specific to each TRBV and TRBJ gene. TCRdb reanalysed the multiplex PCR reads using MiXCR and keeps one entry per CDR3 protein. The table shows some 35,000 distinct CDR3 sequences, with under 35% occurring only once. Sequenced material: PBMCs, taken before or after stereotactic body radiation therapy (not recorded which). The receptor source for this set is a donor aged 50 or older with non-small cell lung cancer.

This chain links TRBV12-3 or TRBV12-4 with TRBJ1-2, with 8 positions matching TRBD1. Trimming at V came to 6 bases and at J to 5 bases, leaving 8 bases not matched to a gene. The CDR3 consists of 14 residues. The CDR3 sequence is CASRGQGMAYGYTF. CDR3 coding DNA: TGTGCCAGCAGAGGACAGGGAATGGCGTATGGCTACACCTTC.

This sequence joins TRBV28 and TRBJ2-5; TRBD1 agrees at 8 bases. Germline V lookup: CDR1 MDHEN, CDR2 SYDVKM. V was pared by 6 bases and J by 14 bases, with 20 bases of the junction left unmatched. This CDR3 has 15 amino acids. The CDR3 spells CASSSSGGARETYYF. The DNA of the CDR3 is TGTGCCAGCAGCTCATCAGGGGGCGCACGGGAGACCTATTACTTC.

This clonotype was seen ten or more times. The V gene is TRBV6-5, the J gene TRBJ2-3; no clear D gene. The germline V and J ends were trimmed by 2 bases and 4 bases, with 19 bases remaining between them. The CDR3 consists of 17 residues. The germline V gene has CDR1 MNHEY and CDR2 SVGAGI. The CDR3 DNA follows: TGTGCCAGCAGTTACCATCAGACTTCCCCCCGGCCAGATACGCAGTATTTT. Its protein product is CASSYHQTSPRPDTQYF.

The table lists this clonotype with many counts. The chain employs TRBV28 and TRBJ1-4; 9 bases are shared with TRBD1. Trimming removed 6 bases from V and 7 bases from J; junction bases left unmatched: 3. This CDR3 has 13 amino acids. Germline V lookup: CDR1 MDHEN, CDR2 SYDVKM. The CDR3 sequence: CASRTGGGEKLFF. DNA of the CDR3: TGTGCCAGCAGGACAGGGGGAGGTGAAAAACTGTTTTTT. Combining the CDR3 with reference TRBV28 and TRBJ1-4 gives the whole variable domain DVKVTQSSRYLVKRTGEKVFLECVQDMDHENMFWYRQDPGLGLRLIYFSYDVKMKEKGDIPEGYSVSREKKERFSLILESASTNQTSMYLCASRTGGGEKLFFGSGTQLSVL.

By sample fraction, this clonotype is medium-sized (0.01 to 0.1%). The rearrangement links TRBV12-3 or TRBV12-4 to TRBJ2-2; no reliable D call. The V and J ends lost 6 bases and 4 bases respectively, with 3 bases between them. The CDR3 extends over 11 amino acids. The CDR3 bases are TGTGCCAGCAGAATCACCGGGGAGCTGTTTTTT. Translating it yields CASRITGELFF.

This clonotype showed up many times. The chain couples TRBV28 to TRBJ2-1, with D possibly being TRBD1 (6 bases). Trimming left V 6 bases short and J 6 bases short, with 21 bases between. Germline CDR1 and CDR2: MDHEN and SYDVKM. This CDR3 has 16 residues. The CDR3 DNA follows: TGTGCCAGCAGCTCCAATACAGGGAAATCAGGCAATGAGCAGTTCTTC. Translating gives CASSSNTGKSGNEQFF.

This clonotype was found many times. The chain recombines TRBV4-1 with TRBJ1-2; TRBD1 aligns across 10 bases. Germline V gene data show CDR1 as MGHRA and CDR2 as YSYEKL. CDR3 size: 14 residues. Trimming cost V 5 bases and J 5 bases; bases outside gene matches: 5. The DNA for the CDR3 is TGCGCCAGCAGCGGACGGGACAGGGGATATGGCTACACCTTC. Its protein is CASSGRDRGYGYTF.

This clonotype is a singleton in its sample. The rearrangement uses TRBV27 and TRBJ2-1, with D tentatively TRBD2 (5 bases). In germline, CDR1 is MNHEY, CDR2 SMNVEV (reference sequence). The CDR3 runs to 18 residues. V was cut by 6 bases and J by 1 base, with 22 bases left in between. Here the CDR3 reads CASSPYPRIAMSYNEQFF. CDR3 coding DNA: TGTGCCAGCAGCCCCTACCCCCGAATAGCGATGTCCTACAATGAGCAGTTCTTC.

On this clonotype itself: A much more abundant neighbour one base away suggests this may be a read error. The J gene is TRBJ1-3, the V gene TRBV3-1; D is undetermined. Germline-derived CDR1 and CDR2 are LGHDT and YNNKEL (reference sequence). The germline V and J ends were trimmed by 5 bases and 3 bases, with 14 bases remaining between them. The CDR3 consists of 15 residues. As DNA, the CDR3 is TGTGCCAGCAGCTCGGGGTACTCTGGTGGAAACACCATATATTTT. This encodes CASSSGYSGGNTIYF.

This clonotype was detected many times. The rearrangement joins TRBV20-1 to TRBJ2-1; D perhaps matches TRBD1 (5 bases). The V and J ends lost 1 base and 15 bases respectively, with 10 bases between them. The germline gives CDR1 DFQATT, CDR2 SNEGSKA (reference sequence). This CDR3 has 10 residues. The CDR3 bases are TGCAGTGCTAGAGCAGGGCGTCTGTTCTTC. Translation gives CSARAGRLFF.

This chain joins TRBV27 and TRBJ2-5; D is ambiguous. Trimming cost V 3 bases and J 3 bases, with 17 bases left between them. CDR1 is MNHEY, CDR2 SMNVEV, per germline (reference sequence). The CDR3 has 16 residues. CDR3 amino acids: CASSLPMPGRKETQYF. The CDR3 DNA is TGTGCCAGCAGTTTGCCCATGCCCGGACGGAAAGAGACCCAGTACTTC.

This clonotype was seen at least ten times. This chain connects TRBV5-1 to TRBJ2-3; 11 bases map to TRBD2. The V gene end was trimmed by 0 bases and the J gene end by 6 bases; junction bases not matched to a gene: 9. This CDR3 has 17 residues. The V gene's germline CDR1 is SGHRS and CDR2 YFSETQ. This CDR3 is CASSLAGIAGGPDTQYF. The DNA for the CDR3 is TGCGCCAGCAGCTTGGCCGGAATAGCGGGGGGGCCGGATACGCAGTATTTT.

This clonotype showed up many times. The CDR3 is CASSLGGQVFQETQYF. CDR3 coding DNA: TGTGCCAGCAGCTTAGGGGGACAGGTATTCCAAGAGACCCAGTACTTC. This chain uses TRBV11-1 with TRBJ2-5; 8 bases are a match to TRBD1. This CDR3 has 16 residues. Losses at the gene ends were 1 base for V and 1 base for J; bases not matched to a gene: 5. The germline gives CDR1 SGHAT, CDR2 FQDESV (reference sequence).

Many counts were recorded for this clonotype. The chain has TRBV25-1 and TRBJ2-5, with D perhaps TRBD2 (5 bases). CDR3 length equals 16 residues. Trimming cost V 2 bases and J 4 bases, with 17 bases left between them. Germline-derived CDR1 and CDR2 are MGHDK and SYGVNS. CDR3 protein: CASSERGGVGLETQYF. For the CDR3, the DNA is TGTGCCAGCAGTGAACGGGGTGGGGTGGGTTTAGAGACCCAGTACTTC. The complete variable domain, with remaining parts taken from reference TRBV25-1 and TRBJ2-5, reads EADIYQTPRYLVIGTGKKITLECSQTMGHDKMYWYQQDPGMELHLIHYSYGVNSTEKGDLSSESTVSRIRTEHFPLTLESARPSHTSQYLCASSERGGVGLETQYFGPGTRLLVL.

This clonotype was counted at least ten times. The J gene is TRBJ2-3, the V gene TRBV15; 7 bases line up with TRBD1. This CDR3 region has 16 residues. The V gene end was trimmed by 1 base and the J gene end by 4 bases; junction bases not matched to a gene: 8. The V gene's germline CDR1 is LNHNV and CDR2 YYDKDF (reference sequence). The CDR3 nucleotides are TGTGCCACCAGCAGAGGAGACCTCCAGGGGGCAGATACGCAGTATTTT. Encoded protein: CATSRGDLQGADTQYF.

This clonotype was observed at least ten times. This chain joins TRBV19 and TRBJ1-6; D is ambiguous. Germline V gene data show CDR1 as LNHDA and CDR2 as SQIVND (reference sequence). The CDR3 is 16 residues long. The V gene lost 7 bases and the J gene lost 1 base, with 14 bases spanning the gap. Here the CDR3 DNA reads TGTGCCAGTACCTCATGGGCGGATTCCTATAATTCACCCCTCCACTTT. Residues: CASTSWADSYNSPLHF.

With regard to this clonotype: Possible read error: a much larger clone is one base away. The chain carries TRBV18 and TRBJ1-1; D not certain. The CDR3 spans 15 residues. Germline V gives CDR1 KGHSH, CDR2 LQKENI. CDR3 residues: CASPPMLETNTEAFF. The CDR3 DNA reads as TGTGCCAGCCCACCGATGTTGGAAACGAACACTGAAGCTTTCTTT.

This sequence joins TRBV6-1 and TRBJ2-2, with D uncertain. V was pared by 6 bases and J by 0 bases, with 8 bases between. In germline, CDR1 is MNHNS, CDR2 SASEGT. This CDR3 comprises 14 residues. Written as DNA, the CDR3 is TGTGCCAGCAGCTTAGGGACGAACACCGGGGAGCTGTTTTTT. It encodes CASSLGTNTGELFF.

With regard to this clonotype: At one end, the junction sequence differs from germline, possibly due to a read error. This chain uses TRBV6-1 with TRBJ2-2; 10 bases align to TRBD2. Per the germline V gene, CDR1 is MNHNS and CDR2 is SASEGT. This CDR3 is 16 amino acids long. The CDR3 reads CASRSLAGANTVELFF. Written as DNA, the CDR3 is TGTGCCAGCAGAAGTCTAGCGGGGGCGAACACCGTGGAGCTTTTTTTT.

In this sample, this clonotype is medium-sized (0.01 to 0.1%). The chain combines TRBV12-3 or TRBV12-4 with TRBJ2-1; the match to TRBD2 covers 7 bases. The CDR3 length is 14 residues. Trimming at V came to 7 bases and at J to 6 bases, leaving 9 bases not matched to a gene. CDR3 sequence (DNA): TGTGCCAGCACGCAACGACTAGCAGTCAATGAGCAGTTCTTC. Amino acid sequence: CASTQRLAVNEQFF.

This sequence joins TRBV7-6 and TRBJ2-3, with TRBD1 identical over 9 bases. After removal of 5 bases from V and 10 bases from J, the junction contained 7 bases not matched to a gene. The CDR3 is made up of 13 amino acids. In germline, CDR1 is SGHVS, CDR2 FNYEAQ. Written as DNA, the CDR3 is TGTGCCAGCAGCCAACCGGGACAGGGTTCGCAGTATTTT. Translating it yields CASSQPGQGSQYF.

This clonotype ranks as medium-sized. V and J are TRBV6-2 or TRBV6-3 and TRBJ1-3, with D perhaps TRBD1 (5 bases). Germline V CDR1 and CDR2: MNHEY, SVGEGT. The CDR3 sequence is 13 residues long. The germline V and J ends were trimmed by 10 bases and 2 bases, with 12 bases remaining between them. For the CDR3, the DNA is TGTGCCATCGGGACGGAGGCTGGAAACACCATATATTTT. Its protein product is CAIGTEAGNTIYF.

This chain links TRBV6-1 with TRBJ2-2, with 14 positions matching TRBD2. The length of the CDR3 is 16 residues. Germline CDR1 is MNHNS and CDR2 is SASEGT. The V gene end was trimmed by 2 bases and the J gene end by 7 bases; junction bases not matched to a gene: 3. For the CDR3, the DNA is TGTGCCAGCAGTGAACGGACTAGCGGGAGGATCGGGGAGCTGTTTTTT. Encoded protein: CASSERTSGRIGELFF.

This clonotype has a count of ten or more. The chain recombines TRBV18 with TRBJ2-1, with D unresolved. CDR1 is KGHSH, CDR2 LQKENI, per germline. Trimming cost V 6 bases and J 3 bases, with 12 bases left between them. The CDR3 has 14 amino acids. In DNA, the CDR3 is TGTGCCAGCTCTCTAGGGCTCGGCTACAATGAGCAGTTCTTC. Amino acid sequence: CASSLGLGYNEQFF. The entire variable domain, with the rest obtained from reference TRBV18 and TRBJ2-1, is as follows: NAGVMQNPRHLVRRRGQEARLRCSPMKGHSHVYWYRQLPEEGLKFMVYLQKENIIDESGMPKERFSAEFPKEGPSILRIQQVVRGDSAAYFCASSLGLGYNEQFFGPGTRLTVL.

This clonotype was picked up many times. The chain is built from TRBV30 and TRBJ2-3; D is ambiguous. The germline V gene has CDR1 GTSNPN and CDR2 SVGIG (reference sequence). With 1 base removed from V and 3 bases from J, the gap between germline ends came to 8 bases. The CDR3 loop spans 13 amino acids. CDR3 DNA sequence: TGTGCCTGGAGTGCCGGAATTACAGATACGCAGTATTTT. The encoded protein is CAWSAGITDTQYF.

This clonotype was detected many times. The J gene is TRBJ2-2, the V gene TRBV4-1, with 10 bases lining up with TRBD1. Germline V gives CDR1 MGHRA, CDR2 YSYEKL. The CDR3 loop spans 16 amino acids. V lost 4 bases to trimming and J lost 7 bases; unmatched junction nucleotides: 9. The CDR3 DNA sequence: TGCGCCAGCAGCCCAATCGACAGGGGGCAGGTCGGGGAGCTGTTTTTT. It is translated as CASSPIDRGQVGELFF.

Sample share makes this clonotype medium-sized. The chain couples TRBV19 to TRBJ1-5; D is perhaps TRBD1 (5 bases). Trimming stripped 5 bases from V and 6 bases from J, with 11 bases between. CDR1 and CDR2 from the germline V gene are LNHDA and SQIVND (reference sequence). The CDR3 is made up of 13 amino acids. CDR3 nucleotide sequence: TGTGCCAGTAGTGGGACGGGGAGTCAGCCCCAGCATTTT. This translates into CASSGTGSQPQHF.

About this clonotype itself: A far larger clone differs by one base, so this is likely a read error. The V gene is TRBV6-9, the J gene TRBJ2-7, with D hard to call. Trimming took 6 bases from V and 6 from J, leaving 18 bases between them. Germline-derived CDR1 and CDR2 are MNHGY and SVAAGI. This CDR3 comprises 14 residues. The CDR3 reads CASSQTWGSGEQYF. In nucleotides, the CDR3 is TGTGCCAGCAGCCAGACATGGGGTTCGGGCGAGCAGTACTTC.

The chain couples TRBV6-2 or TRBV6-3 to TRBJ1-2; TRBD1 aligns across 8 bases. The germline gives CDR1 MNHEY, CDR2 SVGEGT. This CDR3 contains 13 residues. With V trimmed by 5 bases and J by 8 bases, 7 bases remained unmatched. CDR3 bases: TGTGCCAGCAGTCTCGGACAGGGTCGGGGCTACACCTTC. Amino acid sequence: CASSLGQGRGYTF.

This clonotype was seen at least ten times. The genes are TRBV20-1 and TRBJ1-4; 12 bases match TRBD1. The germline CDR1 and CDR2 sequences are DFQATT and SNEGSKA (reference sequence). The CDR3 contains 17 residues. Germline trimming cut 8 bases from V and 7 bases from J; bases unmatched to any gene: 17. The CDR3 nucleotides read TGCAGTACTCCCGGGACAGGGGGCACGAGGCTTGGTGAAAAACTGTTTTTT. Translation: CSTPGTGGTRLGEKLFF.

Within the sample, this clonotype is medium-sized. The rearrangement joins TRBV12-3 or TRBV12-4 to TRBJ2-7, with 9 nucleotides matching TRBD2. J was trimmed by 6 bases and V by 5 bases; bases with no gene match: 8. The CDR3 runs 14 residues. Here the CDR3 DNA reads TGTGCCAGCAGTGTGCTAGCGGGGATGGGCGAGCAGTACTTC. Its translation is CASSVLAGMGEQYF.